The 22 T cell receptor beta chains below come from one sample, sequenced in a study of CD4 T cells in relation to SARS-CoV-2 and coronaviruses. Antigen specificity for these receptors is unknown. Unexposed donor CD4+ T cells date from about 2011-2018, before the COVID-19 pandemic. The cells were cultured for around ten days before CD4+ T cells were isolated. Measured with immunoSEQ multiplex PCR; TCRdb has only the in-frame clones, and not every one. The sample yields around 20,000 clones, 60% to 80% seen once. The specimen sequenced was CD4+ T cells from PBMCs, cultured in vitro. Every receptor here comes from a human donor in good health.

J is TRBJ1-4 and V is TRBV19; 7 bases match TRBD1. Germline V gene data show CDR1 as LNHDA and CDR2 as SQIVND (reference sequence). The V gene end was trimmed by 3 bases and the J gene end by 1 base; junction bases not matched to a gene: 14. The CDR3 spans 19 residues. Here the CDR3 DNA reads TGTGCCAGTAGTATGTTACCGGGACAGAAGGGGCGAACTAATGAAAAACTGTTTTTT. Residues: CASSMLPGQKGRTNEKLFF.

This chain uses TRBV6-5 with TRBJ1-1; maybe TRBD1 (5 bases). The CDR3 runs to 14 residues. V was trimmed by 10 bases and J by 5 bases, leaving 20 bases between them. Looked up from germline, CDR1 is MNHEY and CDR2 is SVGAGI. The CDR3 bases are TGTGCCACTCAGAGATGGGGGGAAGGAACTGAAGCTTTCTTT. Translated: CATQRWGEGTEAFF.

This chain joins TRBV3-1 (or the pseudogene TRBV3-2) and TRBJ1-5, with TRBD1 identical over 8 bases. The length of the CDR3 is 14 residues. Germline V lookup: CDR1 LGHDT, CDR2 YNNKEL (reference sequence). The J segment lost 7 bases and the V segment lost 5 bases, leaving 7 bases of the junction unmatched. The CDR3 DNA sequence: TGTGCCAGCAGCTTGGACAGGGCGGGACAGCCCCAGCATTTT. Protein sequence: CASSLDRAGQPQHF.

V and J are TRBV5-6 and TRBJ2-3, with no clear D. The V end was cut by 3 bases, the J end by 7 bases, with 9 bases between. CDR3 length equals 12 residues. From germline, CDR1 is SGHDT and CDR2 YYEEEE. This CDR3 is CASSSMGYTQYF. CDR3 in DNA: TGTGCCAGCAGCTCCATGGGTTATACGCAGTATTTT.

The V call is TRBV3-1 (or the pseudogene TRBV3-2), the J call TRBJ2-7; a possible D gene is TRBD2 (6 bases). Trimming stripped 8 bases from V and 3 bases from J, with 14 bases between. The CDR3 covers 13 residues. Germline-derived CDR1 and CDR2 are LGHDT and YNNKEL (reference sequence). CDR3: CASRGGSGYEQYF. The CDR3 region has the DNA TGTGCCAGCCGCGGTGGTAGCGGCTACGAGCAGTACTTC.

J is TRBJ1-1 and V is TRBV10-1; a possible D gene is TRBD1 (6 bases). The V end was cut by 5 bases, the J end by 2 bases, with 12 bases between. Per the germline V gene, CDR1 is WNHNN and CDR2 is SYGVQD (reference sequence). CDR3 length: 14 residues. The CDR3 coding sequence is TGCGCCAGCAGTCCCGGGACATTCAACACTGAAGCTTTCTTT. Its protein product is CASSPGTFNTEAFF.

The gene calls are TRBV19 and TRBJ2-5; 8 bases are shared with TRBD1. With 4 bases clipped from V and 1 base from J, the junction kept 2 bases outside the gene matches. CDR3 length: 14 amino acids. CDR1 is LNHDA, CDR2 SQIVND, per germline (reference sequence). CDR3 residues: CASSTGQGQETQYF. The CDR3 DNA is TGTGCCAGTAGTACCGGACAGGGCCAAGAGACCCAGTACTTC. Full variable domain (remainder filled in from reference TRBV19 and TRBJ2-5): DGGITQSPKYLFRKEGQNVTLSCEQNLNHDAMYWYRQDPGQGLRLIYYSQIVNDFQKGDIAEGYSVSREKKESFPLTVTSAQKNPTAFYLCASSTGQGQETQYFGPGTRLLVL.

A few counts support this clone. The V and J genes are TRBV3-1 (or the pseudogene TRBV3-2) and TRBJ1-2, with D unclear. The CDR3 sequence is 12 residues long. The V and J ends lost 4 bases and 2 bases respectively, with 5 bases between them. The germline V gene encodes CDR1 LGHDT and CDR2 YNNKEL (reference sequence). The CDR3 DNA follows: TGTGCCAGCAGCCTCGGGAACTATGGCTACACCTTC. This translates into CASSLGNYGYTF.

This clone has only one observation. The chain has TRBV4-3 and TRBJ2-5; the D is unclear. The germline CDR1 and CDR2 sequences are LGHNA and YSLEER. Between the trimmed V and J ends, which lost 4 bases and 2 bases, there was a span of 14 bases. The CDR3 covers 15 residues. CDR3 residues: CASSRQVEIQETQYF. DNA for the CDR3: TGCGCCAGCAGCCGTCAGGTAGAAATACAAGAGACCCAGTACTTC.

This clone showed up just once. V gene TRBV7-9 combines with J gene TRBJ2-6; 8 bases map to TRBD2. V was pared by 6 bases and J by 4 bases, with 11 bases of the junction left unmatched. Germline lookup yields CDR1 SEHNR and CDR2 FQNEAQ (reference sequence). This CDR3 spans 17 amino acids. The CDR3: CASSSRLAIVGANVLTF. In DNA, the CDR3 is TGTGCCAGCAGTTCCAGACTAGCGATAGTCGGGGCCAACGTCCTGACTTTC.

This chain joins TRBV23-1 and TRBJ1-5; no firm D call. TRBV23-1 is given ORF status, its function remaining uncertain. This CDR3 comprises 18 residues. Trimming removed 4 bases from V and 4 bases from J, with 23 bases in between. As DNA, the CDR3 is TGCGCCAGCAGTCCGCTCGGATGGGAGCTGTTCAAAAATCAGCCCCAGCATTTT. As protein: CASSPLGWELFKNQPQHF.

This chain links TRBV7-3 with TRBJ2-1; D may match TRBD1 or TRBD2 (5 bases each). Germline-derived CDR1 and CDR2 are SGHTA and FQGTGA. The V end lost 5 bases, the J end lost 8 bases, and 13 bases lay between the germline ends. The CDR3 loop spans 13 amino acids. CDR3 in amino acids: CASSPGWGHEQFF. The CDR3 bases are TGTGCCAGCAGCCCGGGGTGGGGCCATGAGCAGTTCTTC.

In the case of this clone: Different DNA sequences within this sample yield the same CDR3. J is TRBJ2-6 and V is TRBV7-9; possibly TRBD1 or TRBD2 for D (5 bases each). V was shortened by 5 bases and J by 2 bases, with 7 bases between the two germline ends. Germline values: CDR1 SEHNR, CDR2 FQNEAQ (reference sequence). This CDR3 is 14 amino acids long. This chain's CDR3 is CASSLGAGANVLTF. In DNA form, the CDR3 reads TGTGCCAGCAGCCTGGGGGCTGGGGCCAACGTCCTGACTTTC.

The rearrangement joins TRBV27 to TRBJ2-3; TRBD1 aligns across 7 bases. Germline values: CDR1 MNHEY, CDR2 SMNVEV (reference sequence). J lost 2 bases, V lost 6 bases, and 11 bases had no gene match. CDR3 length: 16 residues. CDR3 amino acids: CASRNLTGSNTDTQYF. The CDR3 DNA reads TGTGCCAGCAGAAACCTGACAGGGTCTAACACAGATACGCAGTATTTT.

This chain uses TRBV4-1 with TRBJ2-1; no firm D call. V was trimmed by 4 bases and J by 9 bases, leaving 10 bases between them. The CDR3 loop spans 12 amino acids. Germline V lookup: CDR1 MGHRA, CDR2 YSYEKL. CDR3 coding DNA: TGCGCCAGCAGCCCCCTGGGAAGTGAGCAGTTCTTC. Protein: CASSPLGSEQFF.

V and J are TRBV7-2 and TRBJ1-2; the D is unclear. V was cut by 5 bases and J by 2 bases, with 18 bases left in between. This CDR3 region has 16 residues. Per the germline V gene, CDR1 is SGHTA and CDR2 is FQGNSA. The CDR3 sequence: CASSRRFGRLNYGYTF. Here the CDR3 DNA reads TGTGCCAGCAGCCGGCGGTTCGGCAGGCTAAACTATGGCTACACCTTC. The whole variable domain, remainder taken from reference TRBV7-2 and TRBJ1-2, is GAGVSQSPSNKVTEKGKDVELRCDPISGHTALYWYRQSLGQGLEFLIYFQGNSAPDKSGLPSDRFSAERTGGSVSTLTIQRTQQEDSAVYLCASSRRFGRLNYGYTFGSGTRLTVV.

This chain connects TRBV27 to TRBJ1-2; 8 nucleotides line up with TRBD1. Germline V CDR1 and CDR2: MNHEY, SMNVEV (reference sequence). This CDR3 is 13 amino acids long. Trimming removed 4 bases from V and 6 bases from J; junction bases left unmatched: 4. The CDR3 protein is CASSSTGVDGYTF. The CDR3 coding sequence is TGTGCCAGCAGTTCGACAGGGGTCGATGGCTACACCTTC.

There are a few counts of this clone. J is TRBJ1-6 and V is TRBV2; no clear D. Between the trimmed V and J ends, which lost 8 bases and 1 base, there was a span of 9 bases. CDR1 is SNHLY, CDR2 FYNNEI, per germline. CDR3 length: 14 residues. CDR3 amino acids: CASLWESYNSPLHF. CDR3 coding DNA: TGTGCCAGCTTATGGGAATCCTATAATTCACCCCTCCACTTT.

This clone has just a few counts. The genes are TRBV21-1 and TRBJ2-1; whether TRBD2, the table's D call, matches the DNA was not checked. TRBV21-1 is recorded as a pseudogene. CDR3 size: 14 residues. CDR3 in amino acids: CASSPQEAYNEQFF. CDR3 in DNA: TGTGCCAGCAGCCCCCAAGAGGCCTACAATGAGCAGTTCTTC.

J is TRBJ2-2 and V is TRBV4-3, with 9 positions matching TRBD1. Germline V gene lookup returns CDR1 LGHNA and CDR2 YSLEER. This CDR3 is built from 16 residues. V shed 0 bases, J shed 6 bases, and the junction held 5 bases outside the gene matches. This chain's CDR3 is CASSQELRDRAGELFF. DNA of the CDR3: TGCGCCAGCAGCCAAGAACTCAGGGACAGGGCCGGGGAGCTGTTTTTT.

This clone has a single count. As DNA, the CDR3 is TGTGCCAGCAGCTTAGGGGTCAGGGCTAGAGGAAACACCATATATTTT. It encodes CASSLGVRARGNTIYF. V gene TRBV11-2 combines with J gene TRBJ1-3, with a weak D call TRBD1 (5 bases). This CDR3 spans 16 amino acids. Trimming took 1 base from V and 4 from J, leaving 14 bases between them. Germline V CDR1 and CDR2: SGHAT, FQNNGV.

V is TRBV27 and J is TRBJ2-3; D not resolved. Deletions cut 5 bases from V and 0 bases from J, with 0 bases between. The CDR3 sequence is 11 residues long. Germline assignment: CDR1 MNHEY and CDR2 SMNVEV (reference sequence). The CDR3 DNA reads TGTGCCAGCAGTAGCACAGATACGCAGTATTTT. Protein: CASSSTDTQYF.